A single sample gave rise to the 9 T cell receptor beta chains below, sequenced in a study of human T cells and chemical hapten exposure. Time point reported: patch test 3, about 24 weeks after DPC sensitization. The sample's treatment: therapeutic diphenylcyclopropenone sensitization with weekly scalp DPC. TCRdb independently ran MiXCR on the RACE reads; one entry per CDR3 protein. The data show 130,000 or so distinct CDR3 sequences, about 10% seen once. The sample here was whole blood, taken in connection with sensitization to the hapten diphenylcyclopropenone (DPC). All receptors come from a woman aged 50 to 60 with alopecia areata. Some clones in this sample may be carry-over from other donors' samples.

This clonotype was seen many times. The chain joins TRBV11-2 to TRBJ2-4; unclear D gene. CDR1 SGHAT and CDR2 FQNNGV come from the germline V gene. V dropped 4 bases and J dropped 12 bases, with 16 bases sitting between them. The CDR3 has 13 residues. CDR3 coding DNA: TGTGCCAGCAGCTCTATATTGGGTGCGGATCAGTACTTC. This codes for CASSSILGADQYF.

The CDR3 nucleotides are TGTGCCAGCAGCCGGACAGACCCTCAAAGCGAAGCTTTCTTT. This sequence encodes CASSRTDPQSEAFF. The chain links TRBV7-2 to TRBJ1-1, with a weak D call TRBD1 (6 bases). The V gene lost 5 bases and the J gene lost 8 bases, with 18 bases spanning the gap. The CDR3 has 14 amino acids. In germline, CDR1 is SGHTA, CDR2 FQGNSA.

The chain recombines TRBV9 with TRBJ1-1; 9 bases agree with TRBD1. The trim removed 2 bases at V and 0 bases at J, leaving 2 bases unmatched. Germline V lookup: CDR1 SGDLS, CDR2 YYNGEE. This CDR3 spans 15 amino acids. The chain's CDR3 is CASSVTGGLNTEAFF. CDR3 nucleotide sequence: TGTGCCAGCAGCGTGACAGGGGGATTGAACACTGAAGCTTTCTTT.

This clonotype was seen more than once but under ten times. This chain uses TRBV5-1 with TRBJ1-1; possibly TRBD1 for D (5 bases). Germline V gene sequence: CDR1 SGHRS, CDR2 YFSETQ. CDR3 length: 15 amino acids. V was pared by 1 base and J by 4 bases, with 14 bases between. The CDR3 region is CASSLNGGGSTEAFF. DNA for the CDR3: TGCGCCAGCAGCTTGAACGGGGGAGGGTCCACTGAAGCTTTCTTT.

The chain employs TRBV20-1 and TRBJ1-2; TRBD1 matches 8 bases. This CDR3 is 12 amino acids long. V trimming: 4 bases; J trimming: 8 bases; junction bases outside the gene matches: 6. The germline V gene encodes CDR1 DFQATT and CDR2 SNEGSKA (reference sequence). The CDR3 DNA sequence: TGCAGTGCTACTGGACAGGGTTACGGCTACACCTTC. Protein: CSATGQGYGYTF.

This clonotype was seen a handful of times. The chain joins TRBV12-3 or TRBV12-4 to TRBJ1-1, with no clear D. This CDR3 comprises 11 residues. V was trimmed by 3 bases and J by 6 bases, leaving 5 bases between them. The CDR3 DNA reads TGTGCCAGCAGTTTTAGGGCTGAAGCTTTCTTT. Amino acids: CASSFRAEAFF.

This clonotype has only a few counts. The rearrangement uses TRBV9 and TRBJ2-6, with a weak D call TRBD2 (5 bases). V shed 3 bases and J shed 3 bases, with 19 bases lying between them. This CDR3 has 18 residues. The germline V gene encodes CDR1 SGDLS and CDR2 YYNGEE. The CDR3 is CASSEPQYRGLGANVLTF. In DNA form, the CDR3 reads TGTGCCAGCAGCGAGCCCCAATATAGAGGGCTTGGGGCCAACGTCCTGACTTTC. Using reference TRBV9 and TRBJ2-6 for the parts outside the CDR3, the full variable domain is DSGVTQTPKHLITATGQRVTLRCSPRSGDLSVYWYQQSLDQGLQFLIQYYNGEERAKGNILERFSAQQFPDLHSELNLSSLELGDSALYFCASSEPQYRGLGANVLTFGAGSRLTVL.

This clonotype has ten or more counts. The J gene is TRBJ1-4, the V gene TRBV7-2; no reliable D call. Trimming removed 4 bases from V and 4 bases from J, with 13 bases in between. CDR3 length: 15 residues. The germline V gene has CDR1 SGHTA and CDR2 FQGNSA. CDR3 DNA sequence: TGTGCCAGCAGCTCTCAGACCGGGCTTAATGAAAAACTGTTTTTT. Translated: CASSSQTGLNEKLFF. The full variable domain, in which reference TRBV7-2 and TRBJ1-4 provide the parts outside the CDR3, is GAGVSQSPSNKVTEKGKDVELRCDPISGHTALYWYRQSLGQGLEFLIYFQGNSAPDKSGLPSDRFSAERTGGSVSTLTIQRTQQEDSAVYLCASSSQTGLNEKLFFGSGTQLSVL.

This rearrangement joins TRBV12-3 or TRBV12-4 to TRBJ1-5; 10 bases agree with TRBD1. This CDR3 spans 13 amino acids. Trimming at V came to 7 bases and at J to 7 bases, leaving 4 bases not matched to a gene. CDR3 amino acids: CASTSTGGQPQHF. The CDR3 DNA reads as TGTGCCAGCACCTCGACAGGGGGCCAGCCCCAGCATTTT.